Sequencing of this T cell receptor (beta chain) was carried out in a study of T cell clones after liver transplantation. Overall study: Liver transplant recipients had immunosuppression withdrawal attempted within 2 years. As an antigen-independent comparator, third-party-reactive TCRbeta sequences came from pre-transplant mixed lymphocyte reactions.

As to this clone: Antigen specificity is unknown.

Germline V gene data show CDR1 as LGHNT and CDR2 as FRNRAP. The CDR3 is 14 amino acids. V dropped 1 base and J dropped 2 bases, with 8 bases sitting between them. Measured with immunoSEQ multiplex PCR; TCRdb has only the in-frame clones, and not every one. The repertoire holds some 80,000 clones, around 84% seen once, with around 2.2% in the top ten. Study-wide findings and caveats: Graft donor-reactive T cells possibly entered the graft instead of undergoing deletion. Post-transplant, graft-donor-reactive CD4 TCRbeta sequences in blood dropped significantly in most of the 8 subjects.

The receptor comes from a human patient who received a liver transplant. Some of these T cells may belong to the graft donor. The J gene is TRBJ1-1, the V gene TRBV12-5, with a tentative D call TRBD1 (6 bases). Sequencing used CD4+ T cells from blood, obtained 48 to 50 months after liver transplant. This chain's CDR3 is CASGLGQANTEAFF. The CDR3 DNA reads as TGTGCTAGTGGTTTGGGACAGGCCAACACTGAAGCTTTCTTT.